This TCR beta chain is drawn from a study of blood T cell repertoires in COVID-19. Points on this clone: Different DNA sequences within this sample yield the same CDR3.

Data came from immunoSEQ multiplex PCR; TCRdb stores just in-frame clones and leaves some out. The table has 300,000 to 400,000 clones, about 90% seen once; the top ten hold approximately 1%. The sample consisted of PBMCs or T cells enriched from blood (not recorded which). The TCR comes from a woman aged 25 to 39 who had recovered from COVID-19.

The CDR3 DNA reads TGTGCCAGCAGCCTAGGACAGGGGATTTATGGCTACACCTTC. Residues: CASSLGQGIYGYTF. V and J are TRBV7-9 and TRBJ1-2; the match to TRBD1 covers 9 bases. The CDR3 is 14 residues long. Germline CDR1 reads SEHNR; CDR2 reads FQNEAQ (reference sequence). Trimming took 5 bases from V and 5 from J; bases not matched to a gene: 6.